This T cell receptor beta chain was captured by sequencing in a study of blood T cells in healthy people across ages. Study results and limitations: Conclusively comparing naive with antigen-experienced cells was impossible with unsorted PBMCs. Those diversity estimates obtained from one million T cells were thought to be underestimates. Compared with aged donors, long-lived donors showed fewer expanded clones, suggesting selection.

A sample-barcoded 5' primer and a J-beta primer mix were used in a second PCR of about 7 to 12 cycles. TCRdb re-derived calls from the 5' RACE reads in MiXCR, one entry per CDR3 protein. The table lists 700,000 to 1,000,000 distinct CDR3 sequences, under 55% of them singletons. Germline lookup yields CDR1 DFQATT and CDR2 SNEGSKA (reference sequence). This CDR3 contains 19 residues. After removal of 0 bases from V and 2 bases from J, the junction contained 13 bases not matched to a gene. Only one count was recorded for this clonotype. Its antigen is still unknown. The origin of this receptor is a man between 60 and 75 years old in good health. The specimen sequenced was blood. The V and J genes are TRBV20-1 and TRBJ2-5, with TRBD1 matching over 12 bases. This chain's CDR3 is CSARDFAGQGASVQETQYF. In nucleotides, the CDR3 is TGCAGTGCTAGAGATTTTGCGGGACAGGGGGCCTCGGTGCAAGAGACCCAGTACTTC.